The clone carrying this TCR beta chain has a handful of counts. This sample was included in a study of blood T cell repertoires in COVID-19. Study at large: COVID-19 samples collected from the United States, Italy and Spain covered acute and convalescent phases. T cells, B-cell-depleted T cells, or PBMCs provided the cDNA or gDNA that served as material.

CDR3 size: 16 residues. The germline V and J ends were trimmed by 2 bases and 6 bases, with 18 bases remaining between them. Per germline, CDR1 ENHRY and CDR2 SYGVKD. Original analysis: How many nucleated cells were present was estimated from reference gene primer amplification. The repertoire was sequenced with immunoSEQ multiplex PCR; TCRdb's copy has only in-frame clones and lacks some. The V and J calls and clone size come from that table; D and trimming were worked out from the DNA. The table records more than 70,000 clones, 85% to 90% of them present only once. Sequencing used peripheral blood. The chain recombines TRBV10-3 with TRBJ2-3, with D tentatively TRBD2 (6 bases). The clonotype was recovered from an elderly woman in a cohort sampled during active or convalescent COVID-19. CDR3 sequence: CAISEGLTGVADTQYF. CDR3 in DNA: TGTGCCATCAGTGAGGGACTGACGGGAGTAGCCGATACGCAGTATTTT.